The sequence of this T cell receptor (beta chain) was determined in a study of T cells after yellow fever vaccination. Whole-study findings and limits: Peaking faster, on day 5 versus 15, the secondary response was nonetheless weaker.

By 5'RACE template switching, TCR cDNA was produced, with a universal primer site and UMIs added in the process. TCRdb called the 5' RACE reads again in MiXCR, with one record for every CDR3 protein. Of some 110,000 distinct CDR3 sequences in the sample, about 6.8% were seen once. The sample holds many counts of this clonotype. Its antigen is unknown. The sequence came from a man aged 18 to 30 who received the YFV17D yellow fever vaccine. This specimen was CD4+ T cells sorted from PBMCs, taken roughly 45 days after the first yellow fever vaccination.

The CDR3 loop is CASRRSGGRQYF. The DNA for the CDR3 is TGTGCCTCCCGAAGGTCCGGGGGGAGGCAGTACTTC. The gene calls are TRBV2 and TRBJ2-7; 7 nucleotides match TRBD2. CDR1 and CDR2 (germline): SNHLY, FYNNEI. V gave up 11 bases and J gave up 9 bases; unmatched junction bases: 13. This CDR3 comprises 12 residues.